Below are 15 T cell receptor beta chains sequenced from a single sample in a study of control samples from healthy donors and cancer patients. Using immunoSEQ multiplex PCR, the repertoire was profiled, and TCRdb retains in-frame clones only, with some absent. This sample has some 130,000 clones; over 75% occur once, and the top ten carry 2% to 3%. Sequences were obtained from blood. These receptor sequences come from a man in his forties or fifties in good health.

This sequence joins TRBV13 and TRBJ1-2, with 8 bases lining up with TRBD1. The CDR3 consists of 16 residues. The germline gives CDR1 PRHDT, CDR2 FYEKMQ (reference sequence). Unmatched junction bases numbered 12, after V lost 1 base and J lost 8 bases. The CDR3 DNA reads as TGTGCCAGCAGCTTAGAAGGTTATGGGACAGGCGGGGGCTACACCTTC. As protein: CASSLEGYGTGGGYTF.

The chain recombines TRBV3-1 (or the pseudogene TRBV3-2) with TRBJ1-5; D is uncertain. This CDR3 spans 12 amino acids. V was clipped by 3 bases and J by 5 bases, with 5 bases between them. CDR1 is LGHDT and CDR2 is YNNKEL in the germline V gene (reference sequence). CDR3 nucleotides: TGTGCCAGCAGCCAGGGCGATCAGCCCCAGCATTTT. As protein: CASSQGDQPQHF.

V is TRBV5-1 and J is TRBJ2-2, with 7 bases fitting TRBD1. V lost 4 bases to trimming and J lost 2 bases; unmatched junction nucleotides: 11. Germline V gives CDR1 SGHRS, CDR2 YFSETQ. The CDR3 contains 17 residues. DNA for the CDR3: TGCGCCAGCAGCAGGAGAACAGGGGCGACAAACACCGGGGAGCTGTTTTTT. Protein product: CASSRRTGATNTGELFF.

The chain has TRBV6-2 or TRBV6-3 and TRBJ2-3, with D uncertain. V lost 5 bases, J lost 1 base, and 13 bases lay in between. The CDR3 runs 15 residues. CDR1 is MNHEY and CDR2 is SVGEGT in the germline V gene. Here the CDR3 reads CASSPPSGGTDTQYF. The CDR3 DNA reads as TGTGCCAGCAGTCCACCCAGTGGCGGCACAGATACGCAGTATTTT.

J is TRBJ1-4 and V is TRBV9, with D perhaps matching TRBD1 (6 bases). The CDR3 is made up of 12 amino acids. From germline, CDR1 is SGDLS and CDR2 YYNGEE. V lost 4 bases and J 12 bases, leaving 13 bases between the germline ends. The CDR3, as DNA: TGTGCCAGCAGCAACACAGGGTCCGAACTGTTTTTT. Amino acid sequence: CASSNTGSELFF.

The chain uses TRBV5-4 and TRBJ2-3; 10 bases map to TRBD2. Trimming took 3 bases from V and 3 from J; bases not matched to a gene: 7. The germline CDR1 and CDR2 sequences are SGHNT and YYREEE (reference sequence). The CDR3 extends over 16 amino acids. The CDR3 DNA sequence: TGTGCCAGCAGCTCCCAGCGGGGGGGCCGAACAGATACGCAGTATTTT. It translates to CASSSQRGGRTDTQYF. The full variable domain, with the rest looked up from reference TRBV5-4 and TRBJ2-3, is ETGVTQSPTHLIKTRGQQVTLRCSSQSGHNTVSWYQQALGQGPQFIFQYYREEENGRGNFPPRFSGLQFPNYSSELNVNALELDDSALYLCASSSQRGGRTDTQYFGPGTRLTVL.

This clone turned up a few times. The chain combines TRBV7-6 with TRBJ2-3; 15 nucleotides agree with TRBD2. The CDR3 contains 17 residues. V lost 4 bases, J lost 8 bases, and 10 bases stayed unmatched. Germline V CDR1 and CDR2: SGHVS, FNYEAQ. The CDR3 loop is CASSSQRWTSGGGTQYF. In nucleotides, the CDR3 is TGTGCCAGCAGCTCTCAGCGGTGGACTAGCGGGGGGGGTACGCAGTATTTT.

Of note for this clone: Other nucleotide sequences in the sample specify the same CDR3. V and J are TRBV2 and TRBJ2-3; D gene unclear. Germline V gives CDR1 SNHLY, CDR2 FYNNEI. Trimming cost V 4 bases and J 1 base, with 6 bases left between them. This CDR3 region has 13 residues. Here the CDR3 reads CASSVYRTDTQYF. CDR3 DNA: TGTGCCAGCAGTGTATATCGCACAGATACGCAGTATTTT.

The chain has TRBV3-1 (or the pseudogene TRBV3-2) and TRBJ2-1, with a tentative D call TRBD2 (6 bases). CDR1 LGHDT and CDR2 YNNKEL come from the germline V gene (reference sequence). This CDR3 is built from 19 residues. V lost 0 bases and J lost 4, with 22 bases in between. The CDR3 nucleotides read TGTGCCAGCAGCCAAGATACCTGGACTCTGCGGGGTGATTACAATGAGCAGTTCTTC. Its protein product is CASSQDTWTLRGDYNEQFF.

The rearrangement links TRBV12-3 or TRBV12-4 to TRBJ2-1, with D maybe TRBD1 (5 bases). CDR3 length equals 13 residues. Trimming stripped 1 base from V and 9 bases from J, with 10 bases between. This chain's CDR3 is CASSLGQGGEQFF. DNA of the CDR3: TGTGCCAGCAGTTTAGGCCAGGGTGGTGAGCAGTTCTTC.

In nucleotides, the CDR3 is TGTGCCAGCAGCTTCCGACGGACTCTACCCACAGATACGCAGTATTTT. Encoded protein: CASSFRRTLPTDTQYF. This rearrangement joins TRBV5-6 to TRBJ2-3, with a possible D match to TRBD2 (5 bases). Germline V lookup: CDR1 SGHDT, CDR2 YYEEEE. The CDR3 consists of 16 residues. Trimming pared 2 bases from V and 2 bases from J, leaving 15 bases between.

The CDR3 protein is CASRDRRSRAEAFF. The CDR3, as DNA: TGTGCCAGCAGAGACAGGAGGTCTCGGGCTGAAGCTTTCTTT. J is TRBJ1-1 and V is TRBV27, with a tentative D call TRBD1 (6 bases). Germline CDR1 and CDR2: MNHEY and SMNVEV (reference sequence). V was trimmed by 6 bases and J by 6 bases, leaving 17 bases between them. The CDR3 has 14 residues.

The V call is TRBV7-9, the J call TRBJ2-2; D uncertain. This CDR3 is built from 13 residues. Trimming stripped 2 bases from V and 5 bases from J, with 6 bases between. In germline, CDR1 is SEHNR, CDR2 FQNEAQ (reference sequence). The CDR3 nucleotides are TGTGCCAGCAGCTTAACGGTTACCGGGGAGCTGTTTTTT. Translation gives CASSLTVTGELFF.

The CDR3 DNA reads as TGCGCCAGCAGCCCCCGTACAGGGGAGATCGAGCAGTACTTC. It specifies CASSPRTGEIEQYF. This chain joins TRBV5-1 and TRBJ2-7; 7 nucleotides align to TRBD1. Germline V gene sequence: CDR1 SGHRS, CDR2 YFSETQ. The V segment lost 4 bases and the J segment 6 bases; nucleotides outside the gene matches: 10. The CDR3 has 14 amino acids.

V usage is TRBV6-5 and J usage is TRBJ2-7, with TRBD1 matching over 7 bases. Germline-derived CDR1 and CDR2 are MNHEY and SVGAGI. The V and J ends lost 8 bases and 6 bases, in that order; junction bases with no gene match: 13. CDR3 length equals 14 residues. The CDR3 loop is CASLDRDAGGEQYF. The CDR3 DNA reads as TGTGCCAGCCTTGACAGGGACGCTGGCGGCGAGCAGTACTTC.